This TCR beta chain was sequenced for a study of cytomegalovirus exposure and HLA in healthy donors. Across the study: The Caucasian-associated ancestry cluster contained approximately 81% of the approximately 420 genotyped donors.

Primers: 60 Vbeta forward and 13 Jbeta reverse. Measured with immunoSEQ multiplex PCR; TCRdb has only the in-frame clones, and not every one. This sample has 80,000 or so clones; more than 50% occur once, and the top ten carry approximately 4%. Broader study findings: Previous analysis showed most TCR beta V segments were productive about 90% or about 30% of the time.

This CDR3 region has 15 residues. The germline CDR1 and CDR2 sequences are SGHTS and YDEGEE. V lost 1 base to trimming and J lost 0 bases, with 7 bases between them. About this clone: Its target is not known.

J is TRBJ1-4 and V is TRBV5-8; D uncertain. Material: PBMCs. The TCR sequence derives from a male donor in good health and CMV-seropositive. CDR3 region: CASSLITATNEKLFF. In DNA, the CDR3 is TGTGCCAGCAGCTTGATAACGGCAACTAATGAAAAACTGTTTTTT.